The text below deals with one T cell receptor beta chain. Method: immunoSEQ multiplex PCR; TCRdb's copy keeps in-frame clones and lacks some. The sample lists more than 30,000 clones, about 92% occurring once. The data are from a study of T cell changes during pregnancy in multiple sclerosis. Sequenced here: CD8+ T cells from peripheral blood mononuclear cells, sampled in the third trimester of pregnancy. The source of this sequence is a female donor with multiple sclerosis, enrolled in a pregnancy study.

Written as DNA, the CDR3 is TGTGCCAGCAGCCTCTTGGGACTAGCGGGGGTAAGCTCCTACAATGAGCAGTTCTTC. This translates into CASSLLGLAGVSSYNEQFF. The genes are TRBV7-3 and TRBJ2-1, with 14 bases identical to TRBD2. The CDR3 length is 19 residues. The trim removed 5 bases at V and 0 bases at J, leaving 9 bases unmatched. Germline assignment: CDR1 SGHTA and CDR2 FQGTGA.